The source of this T cell receptor (beta chain) is a study of OX40 agonist ivuxolimab in advanced cancers. Study overall: All patients had ivuxolimab intravenously every 2 weeks at 0.01 to 10 mg/kg. The eligibility criteria allowed prior anti-PD-1, anti-PD-L1 or anti-CTLA-4 therapy, and 30% to 40% had some.

Sequencing used immunoSEQ multiplex PCR; TCRdb keeps in-frame clones, though not all of them. The data contain under 95,000 clones, 86% of them singletons. It was autoimmune disease history or systemic immunosuppression that excluded patients. CDR3 size: 14 residues. V was clipped by 1 base and J by 8 bases, with 14 bases between them. Germline CDR1 reads SNHLY; CDR2 reads FYNNEI. The sequencing used CD4+ or CD8+ T cells sorted from blood, collected in a trial of the OX40 agonist ivuxolimab. This chain links TRBV2 with TRBJ1-2; the D gene is possibly TRBD1 (5 bases). The clonotype originates from an adult with an advanced solid tumor such as melanoma, head and neck, liver or kidney cancer. This CDR3 reads CASSEGGRVKGYTF. The CDR3 DNA follows: TGTGCCAGCAGTGAAGGCGGCAGGGTGAAAGGCTACACCTTC.